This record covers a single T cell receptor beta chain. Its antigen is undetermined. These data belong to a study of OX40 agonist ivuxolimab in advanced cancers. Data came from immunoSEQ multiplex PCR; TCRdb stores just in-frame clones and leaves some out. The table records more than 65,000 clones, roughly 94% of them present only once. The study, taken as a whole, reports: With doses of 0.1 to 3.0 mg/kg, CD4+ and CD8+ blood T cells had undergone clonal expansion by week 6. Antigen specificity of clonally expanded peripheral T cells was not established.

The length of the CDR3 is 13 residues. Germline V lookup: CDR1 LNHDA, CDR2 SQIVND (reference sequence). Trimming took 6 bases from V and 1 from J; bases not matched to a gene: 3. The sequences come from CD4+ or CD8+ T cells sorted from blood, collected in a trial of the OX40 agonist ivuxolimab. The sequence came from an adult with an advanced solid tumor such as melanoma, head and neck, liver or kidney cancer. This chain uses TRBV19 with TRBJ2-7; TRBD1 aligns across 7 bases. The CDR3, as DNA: TGTGCCAGTAGATTACAGGGGTCCTACGAGCAGTACTTC. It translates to CASRLQGSYEQYF.